This record covers a single TCR beta chain. Its antigen is still unknown. Germline V gene sequence: CDR1 DFQATT, CDR2 SNEGSKA (reference sequence). The CDR3 contains 15 residues. V was cut by 6 bases and J by 5 bases, with 17 bases left in between. This sample stems from a study of CD8 T cells in ankylosing spondylitis. Using its own MiXCR run on the 5' RACE reads, TCRdb lists one record per CDR3 protein. The top ten clones hold over 15% of a sample with over 600,000 distinct CDR3 sequences, around 20% of them seen once. Study-wide points: Within ankylosing spondylitis blood, a TCR beta motif made up of eight highly homologous variants appeared to be characteristic.

The material sequenced was blood, either unsorted or a sorted T cell fraction (not recorded which). The TCR sequence derives from a male donor with ankylosing spondylitis. The rearrangement joins TRBV20-1 to TRBJ1-6; no firm D call. The CDR3 bases are TGCAGTGCCTTAGATTGGCTTTTCGATAATTCACCCCTCCACTTT. Amino acids: CSALDWLFDNSPLHF.